These 31 T cell receptor beta chains share one sample of origin, sequenced in a study of shared clonotypes between healthy human individuals. The repertoire was sequenced with immunoSEQ multiplex PCR; TCRdb's copy has only in-frame clones and lacks some. Of around 2.3 million clones listed, almost 96% were seen once; the top ten hold around 0.13%. Sequencing was carried out using naive CD4+ T cells sorted from blood. Subset noted: CD45RA+ positively selected. All receptors come from a young man in good health.

In DNA, the CDR3 is TGTGCCAGCAGTGAGTCAGGACCTGCCTACAATGAGCAGTTCTTC. Protein product: CASSESGPAYNEQFF. The V and J genes are TRBV25-1 and TRBJ2-1; D remains ambiguous. Trimming took 3 bases from V and 2 from J, leaving 11 bases between them. The CDR3 is 15 amino acids. Germline CDR1 MGHDK, CDR2 SYGVNS.

This sequence joins TRBV5-1 and TRBJ1-3; no clear D gene. Germline loops: CDR1 SGHRS, CDR2 YFSETQ. This CDR3 region has 15 residues. V lost 0 bases to trimming and J lost 0 bases, with 7 bases between them. In nucleotides, the CDR3 is TGCGCCAGCAGCTTGGTTCAGAACTCTGGAAACACCATATATTTT. Protein sequence: CASSLVQNSGNTIYF.

The chain combines TRBV21-1 with TRBJ2-5; TRBD2 is the table's D call, not checked against the DNA. TRBV21-1 corresponds to a pseudogene. CDR3 size: 13 residues. This CDR3 reads CASSKEGWETQYF. The CDR3 DNA follows: TGTGCCAGCAGCAAGGAGGGATGGGAGACCCAGTACTTC.

A note on this clone: The sample has other DNA sequences that encode this CDR3 too. The rearrangement uses TRBV4-3 and TRBJ2-1; D is unclear. Germline CDR1 is LGHNA and CDR2 is YSLEER. The ends were cut back, 0 bases at V and 3 bases at J, with 9 bases in the middle. This CDR3 is 15 amino acids long. CDR3: CASSQDSSSYNEQFF. DNA of the CDR3: TGCGCCAGCAGCCAAGATTCGTCTAGCTACAATGAGCAGTTCTTC.

The chain has TRBV11-2 and TRBJ1-3; D remains ambiguous. The V end lost 1 base, the J end lost 3 bases, and 10 bases lay between the germline ends. The CDR3 contains 15 residues. The germline V gene has CDR1 SGHAT and CDR2 FQNNGV. The chain's CDR3 is CASSLVGKSGNTIYF. CDR3 DNA: TGTGCCAGCAGCTTAGTAGGGAAAAGTGGAAACACCATATATTTT.

The gene calls are TRBV9 and TRBJ2-3, with 10 bases fitting TRBD2. The V gene's germline CDR1 is SGDLS and CDR2 YYNGEE. With V trimmed by 4 bases and J by 0 bases, 8 bases remained unmatched. The CDR3 runs to 17 residues. The CDR3 DNA reads TGTGCCAGCAGCAAACGGAGCGGGGGGGCTAGCACAGATACGCAGTATTTT. This sequence encodes CASSKRSGGASTDTQYF. Drawing the rest from reference TRBV9 and TRBJ2-3, the complete variable domain is DSGVTQTPKHLITATGQRVTLRCSPRSGDLSVYWYQQSLDQGLQFLIQYYNGEERAKGNILERFSAQQFPDLHSELNLSSLELGDSALYFCASSKRSGGASTDTQYFGPGTRLTVL.

The rearrangement joins TRBV25-1 to TRBJ1-6; 9 bases are shared with TRBD1. From germline, CDR1 is MGHDK and CDR2 SYGVNS. The junction had 5 bases not matched to a gene; V was cut back by 5 bases and J by 3 bases. CDR3 length equals 16 residues. The CDR3 DNA reads as TGTGCCAGCAGTTTTGGGACAGGGTTCTATAATTCACCCCTCCACTTT. Translated, it gives CASSFGTGFYNSPLHF.

The gene calls are TRBV2 and TRBJ1-6; 8 positions match TRBD1. J lost 3 bases, V lost 0 bases, and 4 bases had no gene match. This CDR3 comprises 17 residues. Germline V lookup: CDR1 SNHLY, CDR2 FYNNEI. The DNA for the CDR3 is TGTGCCAGCAGTGAAGCGGGACAGGCCCTCTATAATTCACCCCTCCACTTT. Translated: CASSEAGQALYNSPLHF. The full variable domain, with the rest looked up from reference TRBV2 and TRBJ1-6, is EPEVTQTPSHQVTQMGQEVILRCVPISNHLYFYWYRQILGQKVEFLVSFYNNEISEKSEIFDDQFSVERPDGSNFTLKIRSTKLEDSAMYFCASSEAGQALYNSPLHFGNGTRLTVT.

The rearrangement links TRBV19 to TRBJ1-2; D not resolved. The V end lost 1 base, the J end lost 1 base, and 10 bases lay between the germline ends. CDR1 is LNHDA, CDR2 SQIVND, per germline (reference sequence). CDR3 length: 15 residues. CDR3 DNA sequence: TGTGCCAGTAGTATAGTCGCAGGCTTTAACTATGGCTACACCTTC. Translation: CASSIVAGFNYGYTF.

Here the CDR3 DNA reads TGTGCCAGCAGCACCCCGGGACAGGGACGCTCACCCCTCCACTTT. Translating it yields CASSTPGQGRSPLHF. V and J are TRBV28 and TRBJ1-6; 9 nucleotides match TRBD1. The CDR3 contains 15 residues. The trim removed 6 bases at V and 10 bases at J, leaving 10 bases unmatched. Germline V gene data show CDR1 as MDHEN and CDR2 as SYDVKM.

V is TRBV28 and J is TRBJ1-2, with TRBD1 as a possible D gene (6 bases). Germline-derived CDR1 and CDR2 are MDHEN and SYDVKM. Deletions cut 4 bases from V and 4 bases from J, with 13 bases between. CDR3 length equals 14 residues. The CDR3 DNA follows: TGTGCCAGCAGTTCCTCGGGGGCCCCCTATGGCTACACCTTC. Translation gives CASSSSGAPYGYTF.

The chain recombines TRBV2 with TRBJ2-7; 12 bases fit TRBD2. The CDR3 consists of 15 residues. From germline, CDR1 is SNHLY and CDR2 FYNNEI. V lost 6 bases, J lost 1 base, and 4 bases stayed unmatched. The CDR3 region is CASSGGTSGSYEQYF. The CDR3 nucleotides read TGTGCCAGCAGCGGAGGGACTAGCGGGTCCTACGAGCAGTACTTC.

The rearrangement joins TRBV7-6 to TRBJ2-7; maybe TRBD1 (6 bases). CDR3 length equals 14 residues. The germline V gene has CDR1 SGHVS and CDR2 FNYEAQ. V was cut by 1 base and J by 3 bases, with 10 bases left in between. The CDR3 DNA reads as TGTGCCAGCAGCTTAGTGGGCAGGGGCTACGAGCAGTACTTC. It yields the protein CASSLVGRGYEQYF.

V and J are TRBV2 and TRBJ2-2; weak D call: TRBD2 (6 bases). Trimming took 7 bases from V and 1 from J, leaving 13 bases between them. The CDR3 runs 15 residues. The V gene's germline CDR1 is SNHLY and CDR2 FYNNEI. CDR3 coding DNA: TGTGCCAGCAACAAGGGACTTTTGAACACCGGGGAGCTGTTTTTT. It specifies CASNKGLLNTGELFF. The whole variable domain, remainder taken from reference TRBV2 and TRBJ2-2, is EPEVTQTPSHQVTQMGQEVILRCVPISNHLYFYWYRQILGQKVEFLVSFYNNEISEKSEIFDDQFSVERPDGSNFTLKIRSTKLEDSAMYFCASNKGLLNTGELFFGEGSRLTVL.

The chain links TRBV10-3 to TRBJ2-7; tentatively, D is TRBD1 or TRBD2 (7 bases each). Trimming removed 7 bases at V and 6 bases at J, with 16 bases between. Germline V gene lookup returns CDR1 ENHRY and CDR2 SYGVKD. The CDR3 length is 13 residues. CDR3 nucleotide sequence: TGTGCCATCAAAAAGGCAGGGGGGGTCGAGCAGTACTTC. Its protein is CAIKKAGGVEQYF.

This chain connects TRBV9 to TRBJ2-5; 7 bases agree with TRBD1. The J segment lost 1 base and the V segment lost 2 bases, leaving 8 bases of the junction unmatched. The length of the CDR3 is 16 residues. Germline values: CDR1 SGDLS, CDR2 YYNGEE. The CDR3 sequence: CASSVGPQGTQETQYF. The DNA of the CDR3 is TGTGCCAGCAGCGTGGGCCCACAGGGGACCCAAGAGACCCAGTACTTC.

In the case of this clone: This CDR3 is also generated by other DNA sequences in the sample. The chain couples TRBV5-1 to TRBJ2-1; no reliable D call. The CDR3 sequence is 16 residues long. V dropped 1 base and J dropped 0 bases, with 11 bases sitting between them. CDR1 and CDR2 (germline): SGHRS, YFSETQ. As DNA, the CDR3 is TGCGCCAGCAGCTTGTTGGCTCTCAGCTCCTACAATGAGCAGTTCTTC. This codes for CASSLLALSSYNEQFF.

The rearrangement uses TRBV7-3 and TRBJ2-1, with 8 bases fitting TRBD2. The germline V gene encodes CDR1 SGHTA and CDR2 FQGTGA. The CDR3 covers 14 residues. The ends lost 4 bases at V and 8 bases at J; junction bases unmatched: 7. The chain's CDR3 is CASSSPGLGDEQFF. The CDR3 region has the DNA TGTGCCAGCAGCTCACCGGGACTAGGCGATGAGCAGTTCTTC.

The sample holds one count of this clone. The chain recombines TRBV25-1 with TRBJ2-7; D remains unclear. Germline CDR1 reads MGHDK; CDR2 reads SYGVNS. V was trimmed by 2 bases and J by 2 bases, leaving 10 bases between them. This CDR3 has 14 amino acids. The CDR3 sequence is CASSEMGSTYEQYF. Here the CDR3 DNA reads TGTGCCAGCAGTGAAATGGGCAGTACCTACGAGCAGTACTTC.

This sequence joins TRBV7-9 and TRBJ1-1; 7 bases are a match to TRBD1. This CDR3 spans 11 amino acids. Germline values: CDR1 SEHNR, CDR2 FQNEAQ (reference sequence). With V trimmed by 5 bases and J by 10 bases, 4 bases remained unmatched. CDR3 in amino acids: CASSIQGGAFF. The DNA for the CDR3 is TGTGCCAGCAGCATCCAGGGGGGAGCTTTCTTT.

The chain carries TRBV6-6 and TRBJ1-3, with unresolved D. The CDR3 runs 12 residues. Germline CDR1 is MNHNY and CDR2 is SVGAGI (reference sequence). Trimming cost V 6 bases and J 9 bases, with 12 bases left between them. DNA of the CDR3: TGTGCCAGCAGCCTGGGTGGAGGCACCATATATTTT. Its translation is CASSLGGGTIYF.

The rearrangement links TRBV29-1 to TRBJ2-5; D may correspond to TRBD1 or TRBD2 (5 bases each). V was trimmed by 3 bases and J by 6 bases, leaving 11 bases between them. Per the germline V gene, CDR1 is SQVTM and CDR2 is ANQGSEA. This CDR3 comprises 12 residues. The CDR3: CSVDEGMKTQYF. The CDR3 DNA follows: TGCAGCGTTGATGAGGGGATGAAGACCCAGTACTTC.

This chain links TRBV19 with TRBJ2-7; TRBD1 matches 8 bases. J lost 3 bases, V lost 5 bases, and 9 bases had no gene match. The CDR3 is 15 residues long. Germline CDR1 reads LNHDA; CDR2 reads SQIVND (reference sequence). The CDR3 coding sequence is TGTGCCAGTAGTGGGCGACAGGGGAGCCTCTACGAGCAGTACTTC. Translating it yields CASSGRQGSLYEQYF. The variable domain in full, with the rest retrieved from reference TRBV19 and TRBJ2-7, is DGGITQSPKYLFRKEGQNVTLSCEQNLNHDAMYWYRQDPGQGLRLIYYSQIVNDFQKGDIAEGYSVSREKKESFPLTVTSAQKNPTAFYLCASSGRQGSLYEQYFGPGTRLTVT.

The V and J genes are TRBV15 and TRBJ2-7; the D call may be TRBD1 or TRBD2 (5 bases each). Germline CDR1 and CDR2: LNHNV and YYDKDF (reference sequence). Trimming took 0 bases from V and 3 from J, leaving 24 bases between them. The CDR3 is made up of 19 amino acids. In DNA form, the CDR3 reads TGTGCCACCAGCAGAGATTCTTTTTTTGCCGGGGACGATAACTACGAGCAGTACTTC. This encodes CATSRDSFFAGDDNYEQYF.

On this clone itself: The identical CDR3 is also encoded by other nucleotide sequences in the sample. This chain links TRBV6-5 with TRBJ1-2; weak D call: TRBD1 (5 bases). From germline, CDR1 is MNHEY and CDR2 SVGAGI. V lost 0 bases, J lost 4 bases, and 9 bases lay in between. This CDR3 comprises 14 residues. The CDR3 protein is CASSYSGRSYGYTF. CDR3 coding DNA: TGTGCCAGCAGTTACTCGGGGCGGTCCTATGGCTACACCTTC.

This clone showed up just once. The same CDR3 is also encoded by other DNA sequences in this sample. The chain couples TRBV10-1 to TRBJ1-1; D might be TRBD1 (5 bases). Trimming stripped 2 bases from V and 4 bases from J, with 8 bases between. The CDR3 covers 13 residues. The germline V gene has CDR1 WNHNN and CDR2 SYGVQD (reference sequence). The CDR3 here is CASSEGRVTEAFF. As DNA, the CDR3 is TGCGCCAGCAGTGAGGGCAGGGTCACTGAAGCTTTCTTT.

The V call is TRBV18, the J call TRBJ2-7, with 9 bases identical to TRBD2. Losses at the gene ends were 5 bases for V and 7 bases for J; bases not matched to a gene: 9. This CDR3 spans 14 amino acids. From germline, CDR1 is KGHSH and CDR2 LQKENI. The CDR3 nucleotides read TGTGCCAGCTCAAGCGGCGGGGGGGCACGGGAGCAGTACTTC. Translated, it gives CASSSGGGAREQYF. The full variable domain, rest sourced from reference TRBV18 and TRBJ2-7, is NAGVMQNPRHLVRRRGQEARLRCSPMKGHSHVYWYRQLPEEGLKFMVYLQKENIIDESGMPKERFSAEFPKEGPSILRIQQVVRGDSAAYFCASSSGGGAREQYFGPGTRLTVT.

This rearrangement joins TRBV30 to TRBJ1-5, with TRBD1 identical over 9 bases. This CDR3 comprises 16 residues. Germline V gene lookup returns CDR1 GTSNPN and CDR2 SVGIG (reference sequence). V dropped 3 bases and J dropped 4; count of bases not matched to a gene: 10. The chain's CDR3 is CAWSVGGDRENQPQHF. The CDR3 DNA is TGTGCCTGGAGCGTAGGGGGGGACAGGGAAAATCAGCCCCAGCATTTT.

As for this clone: Additional DNA sequences in this sample encode the identical CDR3. The rearrangement joins TRBV5-1 to TRBJ2-3; 10 nucleotides align to TRBD1. V shed 0 bases and J 6 bases; nucleotides not matched to a gene: 4. Per the germline V gene, CDR1 is SGHRS and CDR2 is YFSETQ. This CDR3 has 15 residues. The CDR3 region is CASSLGQGASDTQYF. CDR3 coding DNA: TGCGCCAGCAGCTTGGGACAGGGGGCGTCTGATACGCAGTATTTT.

V is TRBV2 and J is TRBJ2-7; 9 positions agree with TRBD1. The CDR3 extends over 14 amino acids. Germline V gene sequence: CDR1 SNHLY, CDR2 FYNNEI. V lost 5 bases and J lost 4; bases outside the gene matches: 6. CDR3 in amino acids: CASSLQGARYEQYF. In DNA, the CDR3 is TGTGCCAGCAGTCTACAGGGGGCGAGGTACGAGCAGTACTTC.

Regarding this clone: This sample includes further DNA sequences coding for the same CDR3. This chain connects TRBV2 to TRBJ2-5, with unresolved D. The germline CDR1 and CDR2 sequences are SNHLY and FYNNEI. This CDR3 contains 11 residues. The V gene lost 6 bases and the J gene lost 4 bases, with 6 bases spanning the gap. CDR3 residues: CASRDLETQYF. The DNA for the CDR3 is TGTGCCAGCAGAGACCTAGAGACCCAGTACTTC.